This record concerns one T cell receptor beta chain sequence. With a much larger clone just one base away, this may be a read error. The sample comes from a study of read filtering for tumor transcriptome and immune sequencing. Study as a whole: Whole-transcriptome libraries were prepared after DNase treatment.

Molecular barcoded adaptors covering alpha/delta and beta/gamma chains were used on around 370 ng RNA. TCRdb passed the reads through MiXCR, listing each CDR3 protein once. The table has approximately 38,000 distinct CDR3 sequences, roughly 13% seen once. Bone marrow was sampled from every patient at the time of active disease. The CDR3 contains 14 residues. V shed 1 base and J 8 bases; nucleotides not matched to a gene: 5. Germline CDR1 reads SEHNR; CDR2 reads FQNEAQ (reference sequence). Sequenced sample: a population of CD138-negative cells sorted from bone marrow. The origin of this receptor is a donor at least 40 years old with multiple myeloma. This chain links TRBV7-9 with TRBJ2-1; 7 nucleotides match TRBD2. CDR3 sequence: CASSLVGGSHEQFF. The CDR3 DNA reads as TGTGCCAGCAGCTTAGTGGGCGGGAGCCATGAGCAGTTCTTC.